The T cell receptor beta chain described here comes from a study of blood T cell repertoires in COVID-19. Background on the study: Italy, Spain and the United States were the sources of the convalescent and acute COVID-19 samples. Sources were T cells, B-cell-depleted T cells, or PBMCs; the material itself was cDNA or gDNA.

This CDR3 has 12 amino acids. V lost 8 bases and J lost 4; bases outside the gene matches: 1. Germline CDR1 reads SGHTA; CDR2 reads FQGNSA. In the original processing: Reference gene primer amplification gave nucleated cell count estimates. Clones were read by immunoSEQ multiplex PCR, and TCRdb kept only the in-frame ones, dropping some. D and trimming come from the DNA, and the V and J calls and clone size come from that table. The table has tens of thousands of clones, over 55% seen once; the top ten hold 40% to 45%. The V and J genes are TRBV7-2 and TRBJ2-1; TRBD1 matches at 8 bases. Sequencing input: peripheral blood. This TCR was recovered from an elderly woman with acute or convalescent COVID-19. The CDR3 spells CASGQGYNEQFF. The CDR3 coding sequence is TGTGCCAGCGGACAGGGTTACAATGAGCAGTTCTTC.